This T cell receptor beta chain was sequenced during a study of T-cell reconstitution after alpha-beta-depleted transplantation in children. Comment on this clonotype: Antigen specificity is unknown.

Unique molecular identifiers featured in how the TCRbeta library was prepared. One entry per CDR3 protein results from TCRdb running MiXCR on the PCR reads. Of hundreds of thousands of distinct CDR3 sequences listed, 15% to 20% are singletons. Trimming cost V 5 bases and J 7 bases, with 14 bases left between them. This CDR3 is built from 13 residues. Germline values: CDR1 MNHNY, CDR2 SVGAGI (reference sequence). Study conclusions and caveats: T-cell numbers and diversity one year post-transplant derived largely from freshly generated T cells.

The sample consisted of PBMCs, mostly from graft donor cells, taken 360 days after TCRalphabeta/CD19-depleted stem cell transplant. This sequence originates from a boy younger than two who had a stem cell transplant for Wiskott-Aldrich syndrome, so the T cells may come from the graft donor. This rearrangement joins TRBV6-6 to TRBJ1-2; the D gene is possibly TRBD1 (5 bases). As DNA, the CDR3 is TGTGCCAGCAGTCGAAGGGCAGGGTCTGGCTACACCTTC. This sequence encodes CASSRRAGSGYTF.